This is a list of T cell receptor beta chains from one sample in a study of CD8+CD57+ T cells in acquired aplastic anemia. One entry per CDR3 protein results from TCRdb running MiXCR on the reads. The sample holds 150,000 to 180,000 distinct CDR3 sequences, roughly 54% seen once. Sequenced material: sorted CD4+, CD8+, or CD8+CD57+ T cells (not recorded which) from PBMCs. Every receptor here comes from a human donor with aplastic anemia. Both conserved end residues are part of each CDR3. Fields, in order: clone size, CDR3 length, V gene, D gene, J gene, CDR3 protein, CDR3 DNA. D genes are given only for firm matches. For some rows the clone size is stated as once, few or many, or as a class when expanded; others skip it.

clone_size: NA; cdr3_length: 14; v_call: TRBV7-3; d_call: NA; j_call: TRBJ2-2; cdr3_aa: CASSLMGFTGELFF; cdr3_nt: TGTGCCAGCAGCTTAATGGGGTTCACCGGGGAGCTGTTTTTT
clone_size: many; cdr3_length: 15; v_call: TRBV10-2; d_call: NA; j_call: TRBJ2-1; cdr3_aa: CASRVSDSSYNEQFF; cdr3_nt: TGCGCCAGCAGAGTTAGCGATAGCTCCTACAATGAGCAGTTCTTC
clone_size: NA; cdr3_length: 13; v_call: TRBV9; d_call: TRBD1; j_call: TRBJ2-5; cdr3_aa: CASKSAGGETQYF; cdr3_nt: TGTGCCAGCAAAAGTGCAGGGGGAGAGACCCAGTACTTC
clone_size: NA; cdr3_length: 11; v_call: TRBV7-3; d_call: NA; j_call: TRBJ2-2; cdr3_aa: CASSPLGELFF; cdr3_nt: TGTGCCAGCAGCCCCTTGGGGGAGCTGTTTTTT
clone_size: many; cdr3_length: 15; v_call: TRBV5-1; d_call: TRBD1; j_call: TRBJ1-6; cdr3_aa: CASSLDRGYNSPLHF; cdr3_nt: TGCGCCAGCAGCTTGGACAGGGGATATAATTCACCCCTCCACTTT
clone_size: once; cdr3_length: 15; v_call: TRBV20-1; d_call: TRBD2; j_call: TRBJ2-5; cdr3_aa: CSARDGRTSEETQYF; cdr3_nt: TGCAGTGCTAGAGATGGTAGGACTAGCGAAGAGACCCAGTACTTC
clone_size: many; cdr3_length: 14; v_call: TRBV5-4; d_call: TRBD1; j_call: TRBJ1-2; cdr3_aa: CASSPLDRGVGYTF; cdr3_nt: TGTGCCAGCAGCCCCCTCGACAGGGGGGTTGGCTACACCTTC
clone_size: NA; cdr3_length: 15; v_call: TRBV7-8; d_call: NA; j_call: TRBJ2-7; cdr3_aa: CASSSDSASSYEQYF; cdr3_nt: TGTGCCAGCAGCTCGGACAGCGCTAGCTCCTACGAGCAGTACTTC
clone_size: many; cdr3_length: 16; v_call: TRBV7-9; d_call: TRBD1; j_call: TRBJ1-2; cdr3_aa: CASSPHPGTDVYGYTF; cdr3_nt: TGTGCCAGCAGCCCCCACCCAGGGACAGACGTCTATGGCTACACCTTC
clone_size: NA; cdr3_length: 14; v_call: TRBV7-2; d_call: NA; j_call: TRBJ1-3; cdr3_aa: CASSFLNTGNTIYF; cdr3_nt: TGTGCCAGCAGCTTTCTTAATACCGGAAACACCATATATTTT
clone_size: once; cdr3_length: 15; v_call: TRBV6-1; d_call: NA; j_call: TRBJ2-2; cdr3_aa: CASTLQPANTGELFF; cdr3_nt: TGTGCCAGCACCCTTCAACCGGCGAACACCGGGGAGCTGTTTTTT
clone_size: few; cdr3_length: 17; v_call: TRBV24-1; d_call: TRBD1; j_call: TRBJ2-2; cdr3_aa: CATSDRGTAPITGELFF; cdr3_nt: TGTGCCACCAGTGACCGAGGGACAGCCCCTATCACCGGGGAGCTGTTTTTT
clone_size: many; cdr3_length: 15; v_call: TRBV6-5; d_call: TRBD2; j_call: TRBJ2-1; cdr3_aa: CASSYSGGTNNEQFF; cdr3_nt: TGTGCCAGCAGTTATAGCGGGGGGACTAACAATGAGCAGTTCTTC
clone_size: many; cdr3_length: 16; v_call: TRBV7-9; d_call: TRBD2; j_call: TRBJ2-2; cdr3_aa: CASRPTSGGNTGELFF; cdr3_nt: TGTGCCAGCAGGCCTACTAGCGGGGGGAACACCGGGGAGCTGTTTTTT
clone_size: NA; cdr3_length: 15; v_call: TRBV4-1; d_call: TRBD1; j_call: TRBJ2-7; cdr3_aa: CASSQEGQGGYEQYF; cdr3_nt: TGCGCCAGCAGCCAAGAGGGACAGGGGGGGTACGAGCAGTACTTC
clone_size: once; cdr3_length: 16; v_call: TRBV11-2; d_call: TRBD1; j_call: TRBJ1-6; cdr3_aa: CASSQGDSSYNSPLHF; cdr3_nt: TGTGCTAGCAGCCAGGGGGACAGCTCCTATAATTCACCCCTCCACTTT
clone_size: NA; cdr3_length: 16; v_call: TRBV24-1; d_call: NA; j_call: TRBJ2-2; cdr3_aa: CATSDLGDMNTGELFF; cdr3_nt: TGTGCCACCAGTGATTTGGGGGACATGAACACCGGGGAGCTGTTTTTT
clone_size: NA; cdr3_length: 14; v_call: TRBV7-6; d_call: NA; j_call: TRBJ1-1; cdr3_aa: CASRDGGLNTEAFF; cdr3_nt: TGTGCCAGCAGGGACGGAGGACTGAACACTGAAGCTTTCTTT
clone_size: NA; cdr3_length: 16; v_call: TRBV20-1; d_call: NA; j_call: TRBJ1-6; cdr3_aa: CSARPGEEGYNSPLHF; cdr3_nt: TGCAGTGCCAGGCCAGGGGAGGAGGGCTATAATTCACCCCTCCACTTT
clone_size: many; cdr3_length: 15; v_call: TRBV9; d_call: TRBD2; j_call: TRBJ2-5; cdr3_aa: CASSESSGVQETQYF; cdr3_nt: TGTGCCAGCAGCGAGTCCAGCGGGGTCCAAGAGACCCAGTACTTC
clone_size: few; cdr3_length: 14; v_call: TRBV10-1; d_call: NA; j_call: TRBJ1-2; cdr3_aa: CAKDDNQEEYGYTF; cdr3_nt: TGCGCCAAAGATGACAACCAAGAGGAGTATGGCTACACCTTC
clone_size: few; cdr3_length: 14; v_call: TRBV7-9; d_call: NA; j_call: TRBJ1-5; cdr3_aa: CASSCGSTNQPQHF; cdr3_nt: TGTGCCAGCAGCTGCGGCAGCACCAATCAGCCCCAGCATTTT
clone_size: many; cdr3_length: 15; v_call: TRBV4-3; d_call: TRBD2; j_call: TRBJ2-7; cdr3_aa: CASSQSAGGPIEQYF; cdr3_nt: TGCGCCAGCAGCCAAAGCGCGGGGGGGCCCATCGAGCAGTACTTC
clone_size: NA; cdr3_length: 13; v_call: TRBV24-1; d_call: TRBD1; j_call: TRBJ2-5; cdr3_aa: CATSGTGSETQYF; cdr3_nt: TGTGCCACCAGCGGGACAGGTTCAGAGACCCAGTACTTC
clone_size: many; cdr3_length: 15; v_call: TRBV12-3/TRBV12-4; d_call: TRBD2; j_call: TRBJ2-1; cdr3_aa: CASSSTSDSYNEQFF; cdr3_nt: TGTGCCAGCAGCTCAACTAGCGACTCCTACAATGAGCAGTTCTTC
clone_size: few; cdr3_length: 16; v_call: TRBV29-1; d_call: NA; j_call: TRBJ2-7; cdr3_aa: CSVEGRGQKNVYEQYF; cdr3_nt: TGCAGCGTTGAGGGTCGCGGACAGAAAAACGTCTACGAGCAGTACTTC
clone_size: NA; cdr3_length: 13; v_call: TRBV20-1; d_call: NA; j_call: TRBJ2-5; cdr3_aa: CSARDTFQETQYF; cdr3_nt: TGCAGTGCTAGAGATACTTTTCAAGAGACCCAGTACTTC
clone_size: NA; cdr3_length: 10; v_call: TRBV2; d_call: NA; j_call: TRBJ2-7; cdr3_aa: CASSEWEQYF; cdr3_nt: TGTGCCAGCAGTGAGTGGGAGCAGTACTTC
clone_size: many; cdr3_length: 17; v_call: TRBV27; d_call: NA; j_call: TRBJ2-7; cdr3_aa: CASSPRPGGPYYYEQYF; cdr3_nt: TGTGCCAGCAGTCCACGCCCTGGGGGGCCCTACTACTACGAGCAGTACTTC
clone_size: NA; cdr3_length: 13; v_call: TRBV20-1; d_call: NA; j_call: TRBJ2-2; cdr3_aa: CSASKMNTGELFF; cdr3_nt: TGCAGTGCTAGCAAGATGAACACCGGGGAGCTGTTTTTT
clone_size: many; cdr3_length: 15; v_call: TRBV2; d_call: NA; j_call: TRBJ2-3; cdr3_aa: CASSEGPGGTDTQYF; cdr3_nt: TGTGCCAGCAGTGAGGGCCCGGGCGGCACAGATACGCAGTATTTT
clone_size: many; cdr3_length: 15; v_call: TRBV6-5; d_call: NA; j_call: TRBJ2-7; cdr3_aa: CASSYSAGAAYEQYF; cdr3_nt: TGTGCCAGCAGTTACTCTGCGGGGGCCGCCTACGAGCAGTACTTC
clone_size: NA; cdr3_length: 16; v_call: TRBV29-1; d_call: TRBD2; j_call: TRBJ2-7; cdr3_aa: CSALGLAGQGGRIQYF; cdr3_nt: TGCAGCGCCCTAGGGCTAGCGGGCCAGGGCGGACGGATCCAGTACTTC
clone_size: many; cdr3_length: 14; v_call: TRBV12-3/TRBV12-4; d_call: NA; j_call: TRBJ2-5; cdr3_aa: CASSPHSGEETQYF; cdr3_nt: TGTGCCAGCAGCCCCCATTCGGGGGAAGAGACCCAGTACTTC
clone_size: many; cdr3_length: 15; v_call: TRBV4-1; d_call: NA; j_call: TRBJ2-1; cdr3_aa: CASSQTNSLLSEQFF; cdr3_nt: TGCGCCAGCAGCCAAACGAACTCCTTATTATCTGAGCAGTTCTTC
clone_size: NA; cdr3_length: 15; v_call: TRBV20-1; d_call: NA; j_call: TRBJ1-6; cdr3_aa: CSAPPGSGVNSPLHF; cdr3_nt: TGCAGTGCTCCCCCCGGCTCAGGGGTTAATTCACCCCTCCACTTT
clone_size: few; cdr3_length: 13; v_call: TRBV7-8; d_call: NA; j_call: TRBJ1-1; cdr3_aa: CASRTHPNTEAFF; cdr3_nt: TGTGCCAGCAGAACACACCCGAACACTGAAGCTTTCTTT
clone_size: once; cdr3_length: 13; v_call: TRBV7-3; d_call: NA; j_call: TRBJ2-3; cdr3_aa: CASGEANTDTQYF; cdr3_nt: TGTGCCAGCGGGGAGGCGAACACAGATACGCAGTATTTT
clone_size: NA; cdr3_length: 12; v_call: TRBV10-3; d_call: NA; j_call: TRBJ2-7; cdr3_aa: CAINSGANEQYF; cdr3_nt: TGTGCCATCAATTCCGGGGCCAACGAGCAGTACTTC
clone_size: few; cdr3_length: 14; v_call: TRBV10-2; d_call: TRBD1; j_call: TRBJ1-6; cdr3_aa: CASSRTGGNSPLHF; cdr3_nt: TGCGCCAGCAGCCGGACAGGGGGAAATTCACCCCTCCACTTT
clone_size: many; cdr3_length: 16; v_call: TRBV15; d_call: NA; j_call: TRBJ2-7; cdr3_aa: CATSRDGQGRSYEQYF; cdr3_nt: TGTGCCACCAGCAGAGATGGGCAGGGTAGGTCCTACGAGCAGTACTTC
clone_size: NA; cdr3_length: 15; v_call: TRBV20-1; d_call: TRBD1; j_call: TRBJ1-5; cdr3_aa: CSASPDRGEGQPQHF; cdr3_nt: TGCAGTGCTAGCCCGGACAGGGGCGAAGGTCAGCCCCAGCATTTT
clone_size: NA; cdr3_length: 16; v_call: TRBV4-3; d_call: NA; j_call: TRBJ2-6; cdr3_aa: CASSQDKGTGANVLTF; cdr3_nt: TGCGCCAGCAGCCAAGATAAGGGGACGGGGGCCAACGTCCTGACTTTC
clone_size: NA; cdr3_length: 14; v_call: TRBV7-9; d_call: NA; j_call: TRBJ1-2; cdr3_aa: CASSLWTKGYGYTF; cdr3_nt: TGTGCCAGCAGCTTATGGACGAAGGGCTATGGCTACACCTTC
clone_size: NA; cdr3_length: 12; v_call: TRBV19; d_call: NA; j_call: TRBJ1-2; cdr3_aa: CASSSGGRGYTF; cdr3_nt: TGTGCCAGTAGTAGCGGGGGCCGTGGCTACACCTTC
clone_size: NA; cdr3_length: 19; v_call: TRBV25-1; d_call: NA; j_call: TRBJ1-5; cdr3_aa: CASSEPLSGLLEGNQPQHF; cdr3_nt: TGTGCCAGCAGTGAACCCCTATCCGGGCTTCTTGAGGGCAATCAGCCCCAGCATTTT
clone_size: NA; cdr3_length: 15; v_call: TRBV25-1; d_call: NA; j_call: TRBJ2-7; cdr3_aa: CASSESRPSSYEQYF; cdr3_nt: TGTGCCAGCAGTGAATCGCGACCGTCCTCCTACGAGCAGTACTTC
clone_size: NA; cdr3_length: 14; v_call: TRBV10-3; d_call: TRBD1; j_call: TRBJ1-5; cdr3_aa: CAIKGTDDNQPQHF; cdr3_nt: TGTGCCATCAAGGGGACAGACGACAATCAGCCCCAGCATTTT
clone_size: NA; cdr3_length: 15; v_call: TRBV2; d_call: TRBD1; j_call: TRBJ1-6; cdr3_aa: CASSEWETGNSPLHF; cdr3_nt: TGTGCCAGCAGTGAATGGGAGACAGGGAATTCACCCCTCCACTTT
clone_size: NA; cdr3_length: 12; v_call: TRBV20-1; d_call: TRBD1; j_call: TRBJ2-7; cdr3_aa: CSAGTGSYEQYF; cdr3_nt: TGCAGCGCAGGGACAGGCTCCTACGAGCAGTACTTC
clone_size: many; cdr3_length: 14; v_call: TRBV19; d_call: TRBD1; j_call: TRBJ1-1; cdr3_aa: CASSTGTGGREAFF; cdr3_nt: TGTGCCAGTAGTACCGGGACAGGGGGGAGGGAAGCTTTCTTT
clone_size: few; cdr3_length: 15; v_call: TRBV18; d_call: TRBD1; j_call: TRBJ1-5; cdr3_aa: CASSPQGALDQPQHF; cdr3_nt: TGTGCCAGCTCACCACAGGGGGCTTTAGATCAGCCCCAGCATTTT
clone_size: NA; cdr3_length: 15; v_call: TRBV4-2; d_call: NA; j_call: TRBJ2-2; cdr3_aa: CASSQAPGDTGELFF; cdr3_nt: TGTGCCAGCAGCCAAGCGCCAGGTGACACCGGGGAGCTGTTTTTT
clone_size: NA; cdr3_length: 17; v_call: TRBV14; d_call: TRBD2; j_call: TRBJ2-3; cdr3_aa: CASSQDGTGGQRDTQYF; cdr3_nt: TGTGCCAGCAGCCAAGATGGAACGGGGGGGCAGAGAGATACGCAGTATTTT